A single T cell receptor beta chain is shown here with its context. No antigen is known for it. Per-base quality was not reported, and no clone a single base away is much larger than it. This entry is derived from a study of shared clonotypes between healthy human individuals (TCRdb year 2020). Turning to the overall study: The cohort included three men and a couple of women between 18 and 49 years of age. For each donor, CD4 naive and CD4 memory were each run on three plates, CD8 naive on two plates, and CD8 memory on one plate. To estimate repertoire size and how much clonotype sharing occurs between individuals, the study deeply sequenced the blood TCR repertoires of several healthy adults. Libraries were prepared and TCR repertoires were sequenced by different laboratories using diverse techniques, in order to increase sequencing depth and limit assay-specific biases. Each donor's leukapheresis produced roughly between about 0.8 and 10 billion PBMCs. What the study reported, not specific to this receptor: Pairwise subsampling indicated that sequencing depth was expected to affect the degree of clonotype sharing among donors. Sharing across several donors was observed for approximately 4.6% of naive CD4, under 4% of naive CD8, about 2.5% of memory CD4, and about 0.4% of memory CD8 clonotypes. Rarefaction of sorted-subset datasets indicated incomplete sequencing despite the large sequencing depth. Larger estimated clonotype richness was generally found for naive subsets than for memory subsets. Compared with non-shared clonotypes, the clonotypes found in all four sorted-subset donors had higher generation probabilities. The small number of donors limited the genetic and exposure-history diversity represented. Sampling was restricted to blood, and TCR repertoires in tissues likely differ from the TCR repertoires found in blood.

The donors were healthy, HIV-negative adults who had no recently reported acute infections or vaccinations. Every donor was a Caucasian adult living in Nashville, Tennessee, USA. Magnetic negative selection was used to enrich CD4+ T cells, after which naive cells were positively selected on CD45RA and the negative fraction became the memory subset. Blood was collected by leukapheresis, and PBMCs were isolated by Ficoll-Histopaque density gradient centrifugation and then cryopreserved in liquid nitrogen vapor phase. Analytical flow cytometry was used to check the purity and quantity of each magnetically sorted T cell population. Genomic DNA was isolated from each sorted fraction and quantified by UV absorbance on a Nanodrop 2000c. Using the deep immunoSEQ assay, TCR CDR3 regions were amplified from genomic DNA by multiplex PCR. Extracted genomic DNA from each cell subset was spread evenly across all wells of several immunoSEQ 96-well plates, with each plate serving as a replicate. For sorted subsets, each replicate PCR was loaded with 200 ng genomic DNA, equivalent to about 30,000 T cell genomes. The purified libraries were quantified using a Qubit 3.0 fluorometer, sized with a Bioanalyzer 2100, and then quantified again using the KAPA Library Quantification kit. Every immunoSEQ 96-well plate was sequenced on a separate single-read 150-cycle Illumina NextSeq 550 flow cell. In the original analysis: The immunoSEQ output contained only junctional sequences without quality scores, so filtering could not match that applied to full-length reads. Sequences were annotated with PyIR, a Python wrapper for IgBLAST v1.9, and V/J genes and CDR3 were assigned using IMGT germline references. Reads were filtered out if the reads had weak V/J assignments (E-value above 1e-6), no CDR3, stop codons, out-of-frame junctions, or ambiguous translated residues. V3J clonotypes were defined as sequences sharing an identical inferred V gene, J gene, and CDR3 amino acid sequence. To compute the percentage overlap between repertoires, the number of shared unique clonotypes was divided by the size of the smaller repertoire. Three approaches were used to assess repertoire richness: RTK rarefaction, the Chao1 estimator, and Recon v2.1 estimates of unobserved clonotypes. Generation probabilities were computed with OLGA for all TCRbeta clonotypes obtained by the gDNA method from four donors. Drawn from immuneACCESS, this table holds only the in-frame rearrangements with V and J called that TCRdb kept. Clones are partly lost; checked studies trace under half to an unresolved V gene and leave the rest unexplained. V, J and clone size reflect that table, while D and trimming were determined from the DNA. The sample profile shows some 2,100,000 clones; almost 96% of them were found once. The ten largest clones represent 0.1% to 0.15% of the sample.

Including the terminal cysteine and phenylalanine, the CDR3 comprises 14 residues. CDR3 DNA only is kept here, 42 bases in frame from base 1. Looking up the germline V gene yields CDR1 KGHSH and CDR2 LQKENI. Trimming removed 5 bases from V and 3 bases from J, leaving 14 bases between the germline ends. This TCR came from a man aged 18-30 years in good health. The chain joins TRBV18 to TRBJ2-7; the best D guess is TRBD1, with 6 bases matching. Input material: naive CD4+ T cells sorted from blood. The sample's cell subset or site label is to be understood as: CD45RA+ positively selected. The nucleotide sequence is TGTGCCAGCTCATTACAGGGATTTAACTACGAGCAGTACTTC. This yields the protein CASSLQGFNYEQYF.